Shown below are 22 T cell receptor beta chains from a single sample sequenced in a study of T-cell memory formation after mild COVID-19. TCRdb fed the 5' RACE reads into MiXCR, producing one record per CDR3 protein. The table has roughly 89,000 distinct CDR3 sequences, about an eighth seen once; the top ten hold roughly a quarter. The sample consisted of PBMCs or a T cell subset sorted from them (not recorded which). The origin of the receptors is an adult woman who had mild COVID-19 (a few samples of this study predate the infection). Cell type and time point are not known.

This clonotype was seen a few times. The chain links TRBV7-3 to TRBJ2-1, with 7 bases matching TRBD2. V gave up 0 bases and J gave up 3 bases; unmatched junction bases: 5. This CDR3 spans 16 amino acids. Germline values: CDR1 SGHTA, CDR2 FQGTGA. Written as DNA, the CDR3 is TGTGCCAGCAGCTTAACGGCGGGAGTAGGCTACAATGAGCAGTTCTTC. Encoded protein: CASSLTAGVGYNEQFF. Full variable domain (outside the CDR3, taken from reference TRBV7-3 and TRBJ2-1): GAGVSQTPSNKVTEKGKYVELRCDPISGHTALYWYRQSLGQGPEFLIYFQGTGAADDSGLPNDRFFAVRPEGSVSTLKIQRTERGDSAVYLCASSLTAGVGYNEQFFGPGTRLTVL.

This clonotype was found a few times. This rearrangement joins TRBV29-1 to TRBJ2-1; D gene unclear. The V end was cut by 8 bases, the J end by 0 bases, with 17 bases between. CDR3 length equals 15 residues. Germline V gene lookup returns CDR1 SQVTM and CDR2 ANQGSEA. The chain's CDR3 is CSSESFDFSYNEQFF. For the CDR3, the DNA is TGCAGCTCAGAGTCCTTCGATTTCTCCTACAATGAGCAGTTCTTC.

The chain joins TRBV6-1 to TRBJ1-5, with 9 bases fitting TRBD1. The CDR3 sequence is 20 residues long. After removal of 0 bases from V and 0 bases from J, the junction contained 12 bases not matched to a gene. Germline loops: CDR1 MNHNS, CDR2 SASEGT. The CDR3 sequence: CASSEALGQGPLYSNQPQHF. The CDR3 DNA follows: TGTGCCAGCAGTGAAGCACTCGGACAGGGGCCTCTATATAGCAATCAGCCCCAGCATTTT.

There are a few counts of this clonotype. The J gene is TRBJ2-3, the V gene TRBV11-2; D is undetermined. V lost 2 bases to trimming and J lost 0 bases, with 6 bases between them. CDR1 is SGHAT, CDR2 FQNNGV, per germline. The CDR3 sequence is 14 residues long. DNA of the CDR3: TGTGCCAGCAGCTTATCCGCCAGCACAGATACGCAGTATTTT. Protein: CASSLSASTDTQYF.

The rearrangement uses TRBV12-3 or TRBV12-4 and TRBJ2-7; D possibly corresponds to TRBD1 (6 bases). The CDR3 extends over 12 amino acids. V lost 9 bases to trimming and J lost 4 bases, with 13 bases between them. CDR3 region: CASRARGYEQYF. In DNA, the CDR3 is TGTGCCAGTAGAGCTAGGGGGTACGAGCAGTACTTC.

This clonotype was picked up a small number of times. V gene TRBV6-2 or TRBV6-3 combines with J gene TRBJ1-2; D unclear. The V gene's germline CDR1 is MNHEY and CDR2 SVGEGT. This CDR3 is built from 15 residues. V was trimmed by 5 bases and J by 6 bases, leaving 19 bases between them. Here the CDR3 reads CASSPTLFDPNGYTF. The CDR3 bases are TGTGCCAGCAGTCCCACTCTCTTCGACCCCAATGGCTACACCTTC.

The table lists this clonotype with many counts. This chain connects TRBV9 to TRBJ2-7; D may be TRBD2 (6 bases). The V gene lost 0 bases and the J gene lost 3 bases, with 7 bases spanning the gap. Germline V gene lookup returns CDR1 SGDLS and CDR2 YYNGEE. The CDR3 spans 13 residues. The CDR3 loop is CASSVGLDYEQYF. Here the CDR3 DNA reads TGTGCCAGCAGCGTAGGACTAGACTACGAGCAGTACTTC.

The chain carries TRBV5-1 and TRBJ2-3; perhaps TRBD2 as D (6 bases). V lost 0 bases and J lost 2, with 16 bases in between. The CDR3 runs 17 residues. The germline CDR1 and CDR2 sequences are SGHRS and YFSETQ. The CDR3 protein is CASSLEAATSITDTQYF. CDR3 coding DNA: TGCGCCAGCAGCTTGGAGGCCGCCACTAGCATCACAGATACGCAGTATTTT.

The sample holds a few counts of this clonotype. This sequence joins TRBV15 and TRBJ2-3; 9 positions agree with TRBD2. From germline, CDR1 is LNHNV and CDR2 YYDKDF (reference sequence). There are 17 residues in the CDR3. V shed 3 bases and J 6 bases; nucleotides not matched to a gene: 13. The DNA for the CDR3 is TGTGCCACCAGCAGTAGCGGGGGCCCCCTTCGGGTGGATACGCAGTATTTT. Translating gives CATSSSGGPLRVDTQYF.

This clonotype was detected a few times. The gene calls are TRBV28 and TRBJ1-3, with D unclear. Germline assignment: CDR1 MDHEN and CDR2 SYDVKM. V was pared by 3 bases and J by 3 bases, with 15 bases between. The CDR3 totals 16 residues. Written as DNA, the CDR3 is TGTGCCAGCAGTTTTCGCTTGGCCCCAGGTGGAAACACCATATATTTT. The encoded protein is CASSFRLAPGGNTIYF.

The genes are TRBV4-1 and TRBJ1-1, with TRBD1 identical over 8 bases. Looked up from germline, CDR1 is MGHRA and CDR2 is YSYEKL. Trimming removed 0 bases from V and 7 bases from J; junction bases left unmatched: 10. The CDR3 consists of 16 residues. DNA of the CDR3: TGCGCCAGCAGCCAAGAGACAGGGGCCCGGTACTATGAAGCTTTCTTT. It specifies CASSQETGARYYEAFF.

The V and J genes are TRBV2 and TRBJ2-1; D uncertain. The CDR3 is 14 amino acids. Germline CDR1 reads SNHLY; CDR2 reads FYNNEI. V shed 4 bases and J shed 4 bases, with 11 bases lying between them. CDR3 amino acids: CASSGGNSYNEQFF. Here the CDR3 DNA reads TGTGCCAGCAGTGGGGGTAATTCATACAATGAGCAGTTCTTC.

Only a few counts were recorded for this clonotype. The chain employs TRBV7-8 and TRBJ2-7, with D uncertain. The CDR3 is 13 residues long. CDR1 SGHVS and CDR2 FQNEAQ come from the germline V gene. Between the trimmed V and J ends, which lost 3 bases and 3 bases, there was a span of 9 bases. For the CDR3, the DNA is TGTGCCAGCAGCTTGCCCCTCTACTACGAGCAGTACTTC. Residues: CASSLPLYYEQYF.

The chain couples TRBV12-3 or TRBV12-4 to TRBJ1-2; 11 bases map to TRBD1. This CDR3 has 17 amino acids. After removal of 5 bases from V and 1 base from J, the junction contained 9 bases not matched to a gene. The CDR3, as DNA: TGTGCCAGCAGTCCTCGGGACAGGGGGTTGTTTAACTATGGCTACACCTTC. The encoded protein is CASSPRDRGLFNYGYTF.

J is TRBJ1-1 and V is TRBV20-1; D gene unclear. V lost 3 bases, J lost 3 bases, and 14 bases lay in between. The CDR3 has 14 residues. Germline V gene sequence: CDR1 DFQATT, CDR2 SNEGSKA (reference sequence). Here the CDR3 reads CSASGPYAYTEAFF. The CDR3 DNA sequence: TGCAGTGCTAGCGGCCCTTACGCTTACACTGAAGCTTTCTTT.

This clonotype was detected only a few times. The chain carries TRBV12-3 or TRBV12-4 and TRBJ2-3; D might be TRBD1 (6 bases). Trimming took off 5 bases at V and 2 bases at J, with 8 bases between the two ends. This CDR3 has 13 residues. CDR3 bases: TGTGCCAGCAGTGGACAGAACACAGATACGCAGTATTTT. Its protein product is CASSGQNTDTQYF.

The chain combines TRBV7-9 with TRBJ2-3; 7 bases are a match to TRBD2. The junction had 7 bases not matched to a gene; V was cut back by 6 bases and J by 1 base. The CDR3 is 15 amino acids. Looked up from germline, CDR1 is SEHNR and CDR2 is FQNEAQ (reference sequence). The CDR3 DNA reads TGTGCCAGCAGTTCAAGCGGGACTGGCACAGATACGCAGTATTTT. Translation gives CASSSSGTGTDTQYF.

The table lists this clonotype with a few counts. The gene calls are TRBV7-2 and TRBJ2-1; TRBD2 matches at 9 bases. The CDR3 is 16 amino acids. Germline values: CDR1 SGHTA, CDR2 FQGNSA. The V gene end was trimmed by 1 base and the J gene end by 4 bases; junction bases not matched to a gene: 5. Written as DNA, the CDR3 is TGTGCCAGCAGCTTAGTTCTAGCGGGACTATACAATGAGCAGTTCTTC. It encodes CASSLVLAGLYNEQFF.

This clonotype was picked up one time. This sequence joins TRBV27 and TRBJ2-1; perhaps TRBD1 as D (5 bases). This CDR3 contains 15 residues. V lost 7 bases, J lost 6 bases, and 19 bases lay in between. The germline CDR1 and CDR2 sequences are MNHEY and SMNVEV (reference sequence). The CDR3 sequence: CASTHGAANFNEQFF. CDR3 coding DNA: TGTGCCAGCACCCATGGGGCCGCTAACTTCAATGAGCAGTTCTTC.

A few counts support this clonotype. The rearrangement links TRBV30 to TRBJ1-3; the D gene is possibly TRBD1 (5 bases). The V gene lost 5 bases and the J gene lost 0 bases, with 11 bases spanning the gap. This CDR3 has 14 amino acids. The V gene's germline CDR1 is GTSNPN and CDR2 SVGIG (reference sequence). The CDR3 nucleotides read TGTGCCTGGGGAGGGGTTGACTCTGGAAACACCATATATTTT. This encodes CAWGGVDSGNTIYF. The variable domain in full, completed from reference TRBV30 and TRBJ1-3, reads SQTIHQWPATLVQPVGSPLSLECTVEGTSNPNLYWYRQAAGRGLQLLFYSVGIGQISSEVPQNLSASRPQDRQFILSSKKLLLSDSGFYLCAWGGVDSGNTIYFGEGSWLTVV.

CDR3 bases: TGCGCCAGCAGCTTGGCAGCAGTGAGCTACGAGCAGTACTTC. This translates into CASSLAAVSYEQYF. The chain recombines TRBV5-1 with TRBJ2-7; D gene unclear. CDR3 length: 14 amino acids. Germline V gene lookup returns CDR1 SGHRS and CDR2 YFSETQ. Trimming cost V 0 bases and J 3 bases, with 10 bases left between them.

This clonotype was counted many times. The J gene is TRBJ2-7, the V gene TRBV12-3 or TRBV12-4; the D gene is possibly TRBD2 (6 bases). The CDR3 covers 13 residues. V lost 8 bases and J lost 6, with 17 bases in between. Written as DNA, the CDR3 is TGTGCCAGCGCCTATCCGGGGCGGGGCGAGCAGTACTTC. Translated, it gives CASAYPGRGEQYF.